This T cell receptor beta chain was found in a study of blood T cell repertoires in COVID-19. Study details: The United States, Italy and Spain were the sources of the acute and convalescent COVID-19 samples. The cDNA or gDNA used as material had been derived from T cells, B-cell-depleted T cells, or PBMCs.

The CDR3 sequence is 15 residues long. CDR1 MGHRA and CDR2 YSYEKL come from the germline V gene. Deletions cut 4 bases from V and 3 bases from J, with 12 bases between. Original data processing: Using reference gene primer amplification, nucleated cell counts were estimated. Using immunoSEQ multiplex PCR, the repertoire was profiled, and TCRdb retains in-frame clones only, with some absent. Clone size and the V and J calls come from that table; the DNA yielded D and trimming. The sample holds about 160,000 clones; 60% to 85% are singletons and the top ten take 8.1%. Source material: peripheral blood. The V gene is TRBV4-1, the J gene TRBJ2-2, with D perhaps matching TRBD2 (5 bases). This clonotype originated in a woman aged 60 to 75 with COVID-19, enrolled during active disease. CDR3 amino acids: CASSLEPADTGELFF. Here the CDR3 DNA reads TGCGCCAGCAGCCTAGAGCCAGCGGACACCGGGGAGCTGTTTTTT.